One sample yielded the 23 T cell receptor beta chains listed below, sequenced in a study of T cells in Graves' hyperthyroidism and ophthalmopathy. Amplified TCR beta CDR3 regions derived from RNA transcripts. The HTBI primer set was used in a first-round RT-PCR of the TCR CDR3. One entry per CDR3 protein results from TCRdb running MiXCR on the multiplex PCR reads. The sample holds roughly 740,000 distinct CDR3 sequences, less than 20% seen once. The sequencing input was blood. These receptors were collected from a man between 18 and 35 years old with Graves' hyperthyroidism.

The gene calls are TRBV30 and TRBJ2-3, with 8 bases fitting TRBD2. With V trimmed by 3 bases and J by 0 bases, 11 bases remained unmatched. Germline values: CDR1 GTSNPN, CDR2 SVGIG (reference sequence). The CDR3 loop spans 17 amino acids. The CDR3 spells CAWSALDSGISTDTQYF. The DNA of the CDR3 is TGTGCCTGGAGCGCTTTGGATAGCGGGATTAGCACAGATACGCAGTATTTT.

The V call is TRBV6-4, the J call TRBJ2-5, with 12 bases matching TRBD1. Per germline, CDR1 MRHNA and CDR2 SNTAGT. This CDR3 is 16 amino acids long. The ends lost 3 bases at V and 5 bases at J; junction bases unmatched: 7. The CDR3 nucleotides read TGTGCCAGCAGTGAGACCGGGACAGGGGGCAGTGAGACCCAGTACTTC. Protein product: CASSETGTGGSETQYF.

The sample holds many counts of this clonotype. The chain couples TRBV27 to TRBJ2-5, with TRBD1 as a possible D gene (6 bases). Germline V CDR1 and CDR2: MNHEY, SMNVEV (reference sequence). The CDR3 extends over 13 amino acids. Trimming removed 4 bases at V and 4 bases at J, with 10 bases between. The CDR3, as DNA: TGTGCCAGCAGTTCCCAGGGGCTAGAGACCCAGTACTTC. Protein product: CASSSQGLETQYF.

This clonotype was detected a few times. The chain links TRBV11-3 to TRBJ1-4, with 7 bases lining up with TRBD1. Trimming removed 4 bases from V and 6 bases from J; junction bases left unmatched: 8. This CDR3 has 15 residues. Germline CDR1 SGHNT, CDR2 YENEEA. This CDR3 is CASSWKTGLYEKLFF. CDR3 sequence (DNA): TGTGCCAGCAGCTGGAAGACAGGGCTCTATGAAAAACTGTTTTTT.

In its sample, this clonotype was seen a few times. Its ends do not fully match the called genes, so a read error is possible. CDR3 sequence: CASSYIGLRQLQHF. In DNA form, the CDR3 reads TGTGCCAGCAGTTACATAGGGTTAAGGCAGCTCCAGCATTTT. The rearrangement links TRBV6-2 or TRBV6-3 to TRBJ1-5; D gene uncertain. This CDR3 has 14 amino acids. Per germline, CDR1 MNHEY and CDR2 SVGEGT.

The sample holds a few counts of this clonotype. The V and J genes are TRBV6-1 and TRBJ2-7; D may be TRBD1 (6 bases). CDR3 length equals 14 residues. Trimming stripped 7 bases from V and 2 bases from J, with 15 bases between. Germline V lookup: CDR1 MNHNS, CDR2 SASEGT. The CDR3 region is CASNEPDRTYEQYF. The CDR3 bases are TGTGCCAGCAACGAACCGGACAGAACCTACGAGCAGTACTTC.

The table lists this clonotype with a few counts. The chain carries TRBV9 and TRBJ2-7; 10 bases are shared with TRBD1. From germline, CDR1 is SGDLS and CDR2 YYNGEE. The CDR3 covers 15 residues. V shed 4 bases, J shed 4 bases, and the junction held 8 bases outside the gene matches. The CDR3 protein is CASSPRDRGAYEQYF. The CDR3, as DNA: TGTGCCAGCAGCCCCCGGGACAGGGGAGCTTACGAGCAGTACTTC.

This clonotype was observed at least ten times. The CDR3 is CASSETGIRQADTQYF. The DNA of the CDR3 is TGTGCCAGCAGTGAGACAGGTATAAGGCAGGCAGATACGCAGTATTTT. The chain recombines TRBV28 with TRBJ2-3, with D possibly TRBD1 on 6 matching bases. The V end lost 5 bases, the J end lost 4 bases, and 19 bases lay between the germline ends. This CDR3 spans 16 amino acids. The germline V gene encodes CDR1 MDHEN and CDR2 SYDVKM. Complete variable domain (other parts from reference TRBV28 and TRBJ2-3): DVKVTQSSRYLVKRTGEKVFLECVQDMDHENMFWYRQDPGLGLRLIYFSYDVKMKEKGDIPEGYSVSREKKERFSLILESASTNQTSMYLCASSETGIRQADTQYFGPGTRLTVL.

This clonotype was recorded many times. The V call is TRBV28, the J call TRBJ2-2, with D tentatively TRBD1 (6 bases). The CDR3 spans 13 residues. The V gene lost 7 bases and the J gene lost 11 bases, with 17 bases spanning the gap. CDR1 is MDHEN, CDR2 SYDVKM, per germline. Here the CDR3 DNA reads TGTGCCAGCATCGGGGACAACAAGGGAGAGCTGTTTTTT. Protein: CASIGDNKGELFF.

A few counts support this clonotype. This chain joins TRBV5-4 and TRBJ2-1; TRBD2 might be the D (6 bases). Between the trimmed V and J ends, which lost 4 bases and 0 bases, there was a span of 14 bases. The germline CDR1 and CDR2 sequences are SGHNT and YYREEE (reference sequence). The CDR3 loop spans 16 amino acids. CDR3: CASSVKRGSSYNEQFF. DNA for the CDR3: TGTGCCAGCAGCGTTAAACGGGGGAGCTCCTACAATGAGCAGTTCTTC.

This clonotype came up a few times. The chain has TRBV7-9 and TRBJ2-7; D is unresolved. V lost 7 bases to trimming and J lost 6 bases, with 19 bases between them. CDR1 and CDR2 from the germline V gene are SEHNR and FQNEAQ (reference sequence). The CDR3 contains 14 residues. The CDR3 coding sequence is TGTGCCAGCACCCTCGGCCCGACCCCCTTCGAGCAGTACTTC. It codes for CASTLGPTPFEQYF. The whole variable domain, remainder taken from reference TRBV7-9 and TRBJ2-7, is DTGVSQNPRHKITKRGQNVTFRCDPISEHNRLYWYRQTLGQGPEFLTYFQNEAQLEKSRLLSDRFSAERPKGSFSTLEIQRTEQGDSAMYLCASTLGPTPFEQYFGPGTRLTVT.

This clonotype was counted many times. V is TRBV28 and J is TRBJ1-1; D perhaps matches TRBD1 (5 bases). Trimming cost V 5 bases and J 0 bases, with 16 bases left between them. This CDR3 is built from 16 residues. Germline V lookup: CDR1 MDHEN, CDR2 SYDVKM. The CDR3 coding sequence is TGTGCCAGCAGTCCCTCGACGGGACCGCTGAACACTGAAGCTTTCTTT. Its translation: CASSPSTGPLNTEAFF.

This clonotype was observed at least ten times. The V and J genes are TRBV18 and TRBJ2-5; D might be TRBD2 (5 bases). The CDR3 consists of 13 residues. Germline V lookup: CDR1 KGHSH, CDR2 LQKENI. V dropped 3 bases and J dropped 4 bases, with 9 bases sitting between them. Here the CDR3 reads CASSPTGGETQYF. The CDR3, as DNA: TGTGCCAGCTCACCTACCGGAGGAGAGACCCAGTACTTC.

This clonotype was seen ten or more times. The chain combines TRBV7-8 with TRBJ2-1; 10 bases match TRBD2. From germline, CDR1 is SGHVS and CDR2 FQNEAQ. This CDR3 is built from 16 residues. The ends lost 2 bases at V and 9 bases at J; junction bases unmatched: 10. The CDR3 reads CASSLLVGLASIEQFF. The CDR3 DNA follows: TGTGCCAGCAGCTTATTGGTGGGACTAGCGTCCATTGAGCAGTTCTTC. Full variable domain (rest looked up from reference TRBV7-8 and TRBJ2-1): GAGVSQSPRYKVAKRGQDVALRCDPISGHVSLFWYQQALGQGPEFLTYFQNEAQLDKSGLPSDRFFAERPEGSVSTLKIQRTQQEDSAVYLCASSLLVGLASIEQFFGPGTRLTVL.

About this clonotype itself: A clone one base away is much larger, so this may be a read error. The CDR3 DNA sequence: TGTGCCCGGAGTGTACATGAGACCCAGTACTTC. It is translated as CARSVHETQYF. The chain has TRBV30 and TRBJ2-5; D call uncertain. Germline lookup yields CDR1 GTSNPN and CDR2 SVGIG (reference sequence). The CDR3 is 11 amino acids.

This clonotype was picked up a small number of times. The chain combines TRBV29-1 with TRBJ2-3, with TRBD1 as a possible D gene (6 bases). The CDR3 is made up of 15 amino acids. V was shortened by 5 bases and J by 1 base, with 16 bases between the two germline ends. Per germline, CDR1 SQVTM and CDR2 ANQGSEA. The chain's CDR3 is CSVSNQGTRTDTQYF. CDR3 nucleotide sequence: TGCAGCGTTTCCAACCAGGGGACCCGCACAGATACGCAGTATTTT.

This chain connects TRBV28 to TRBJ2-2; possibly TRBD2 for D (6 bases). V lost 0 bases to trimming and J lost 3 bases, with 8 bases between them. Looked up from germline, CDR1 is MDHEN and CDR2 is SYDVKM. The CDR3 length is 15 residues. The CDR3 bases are TGTGCCAGCAGTTTATGGGGGAGGCACACCGGGGAGCTGTTTTTT. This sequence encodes CASSLWGRHTGELFF. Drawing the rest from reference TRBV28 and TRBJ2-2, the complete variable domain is DVKVTQSSRYLVKRTGEKVFLECVQDMDHENMFWYRQDPGLGLRLIYFSYDVKMKEKGDIPEGYSVSREKKERFSLILESASTNQTSMYLCASSLWGRHTGELFFGEGSRLTVL.

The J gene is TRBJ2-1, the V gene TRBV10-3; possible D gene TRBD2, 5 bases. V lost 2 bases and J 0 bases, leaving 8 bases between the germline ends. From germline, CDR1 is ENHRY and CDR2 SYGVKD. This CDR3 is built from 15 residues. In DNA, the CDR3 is TGTGCCATCAGTGAGGAGGGTAGCTCCTACAATGAGCAGTTCTTC. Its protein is CAISEEGSSYNEQFF.

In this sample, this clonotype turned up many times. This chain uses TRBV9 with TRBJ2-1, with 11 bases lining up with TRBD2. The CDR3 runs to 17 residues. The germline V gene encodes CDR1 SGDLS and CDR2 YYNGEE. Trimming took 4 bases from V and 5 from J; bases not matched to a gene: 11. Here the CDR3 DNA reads TGTGCCAGCAGCTCGGAACCGGGACTAGCGGTTCACAATGAGCAGTTCTTC. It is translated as CASSSEPGLAVHNEQFF. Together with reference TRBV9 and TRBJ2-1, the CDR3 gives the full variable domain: DSGVTQTPKHLITATGQRVTLRCSPRSGDLSVYWYQQSLDQGLQFLIQYYNGEERAKGNILERFSAQQFPDLHSELNLSSLELGDSALYFCASSSEPGLAVHNEQFFGPGTRLTVL.

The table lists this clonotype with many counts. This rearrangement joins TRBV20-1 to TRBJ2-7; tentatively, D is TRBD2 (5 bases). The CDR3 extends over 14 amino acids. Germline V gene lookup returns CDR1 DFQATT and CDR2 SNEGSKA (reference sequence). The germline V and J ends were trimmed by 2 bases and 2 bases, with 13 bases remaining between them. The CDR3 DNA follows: TGCAGTGCTAGACGCCTACTAGATACCTACGAGCAGTACTTC. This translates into CSARRLLDTYEQYF.

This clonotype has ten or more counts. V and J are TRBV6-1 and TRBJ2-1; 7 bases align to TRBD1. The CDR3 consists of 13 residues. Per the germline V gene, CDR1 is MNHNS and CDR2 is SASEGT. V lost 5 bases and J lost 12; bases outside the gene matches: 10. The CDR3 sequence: CASSRNDRDMQFF. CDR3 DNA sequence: TGTGCCAGCAGTCGAAATGACAGGGACATGCAGTTCTTC.

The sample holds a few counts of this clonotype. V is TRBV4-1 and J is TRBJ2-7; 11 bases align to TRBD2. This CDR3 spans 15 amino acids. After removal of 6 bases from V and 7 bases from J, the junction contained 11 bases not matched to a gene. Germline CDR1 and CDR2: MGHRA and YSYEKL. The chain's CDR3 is CASSPRLAGLREQYF. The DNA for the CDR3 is TGCGCCAGCAGTCCTAGACTAGCGGGGTTAAGAGAGCAGTACTTC.

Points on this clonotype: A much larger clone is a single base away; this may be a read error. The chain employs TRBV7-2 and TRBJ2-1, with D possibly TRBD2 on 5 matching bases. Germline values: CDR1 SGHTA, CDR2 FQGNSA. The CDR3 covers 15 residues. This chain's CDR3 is CVSSPSGPTYNEQFF. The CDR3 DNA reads TGTGTCAGCAGCCCAAGCGGACCAACCTACAATGAGCAGTTCTTC.